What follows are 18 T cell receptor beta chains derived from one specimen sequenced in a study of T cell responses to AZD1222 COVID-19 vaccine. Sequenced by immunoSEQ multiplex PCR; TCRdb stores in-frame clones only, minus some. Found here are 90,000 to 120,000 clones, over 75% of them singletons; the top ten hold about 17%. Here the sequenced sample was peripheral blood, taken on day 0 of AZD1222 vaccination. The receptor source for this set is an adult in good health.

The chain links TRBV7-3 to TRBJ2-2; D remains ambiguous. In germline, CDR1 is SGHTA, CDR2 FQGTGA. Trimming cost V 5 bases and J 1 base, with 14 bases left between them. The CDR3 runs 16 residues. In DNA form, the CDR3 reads TGTGCCAGCAGCCCTTACTACAAAGGGAACACCGGGGAGCTGTTTTTT. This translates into CASSPYYKGNTGELFF.

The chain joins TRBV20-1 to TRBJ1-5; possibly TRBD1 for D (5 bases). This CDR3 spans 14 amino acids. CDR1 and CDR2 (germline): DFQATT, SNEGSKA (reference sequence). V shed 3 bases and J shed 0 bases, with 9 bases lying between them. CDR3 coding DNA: TGCAGTGCTAGTACAGGTAATAGCAATCAGCCCCAGCATTTT. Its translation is CSASTGNSNQPQHF.

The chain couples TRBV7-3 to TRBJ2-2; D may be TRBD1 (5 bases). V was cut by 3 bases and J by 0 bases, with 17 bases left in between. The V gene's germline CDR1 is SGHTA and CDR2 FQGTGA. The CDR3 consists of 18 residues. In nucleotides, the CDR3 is TGTGCCAGCAGCTTTCAAAAAGGACAAGCTTCGAACACCGGGGAGCTGTTTTTT. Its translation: CASSFQKGQASNTGELFF.

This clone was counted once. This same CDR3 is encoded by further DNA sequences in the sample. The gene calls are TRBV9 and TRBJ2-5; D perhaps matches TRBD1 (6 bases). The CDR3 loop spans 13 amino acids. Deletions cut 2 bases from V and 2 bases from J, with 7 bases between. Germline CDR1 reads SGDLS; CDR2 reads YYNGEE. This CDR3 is CASSVGQQETQYF. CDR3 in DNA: TGTGCCAGCAGCGTTGGACAGCAAGAGACCCAGTACTTC.

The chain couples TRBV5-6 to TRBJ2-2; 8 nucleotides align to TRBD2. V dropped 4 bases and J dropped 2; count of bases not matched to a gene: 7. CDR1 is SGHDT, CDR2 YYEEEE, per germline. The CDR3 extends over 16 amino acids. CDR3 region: CASSRGTSFNTGELFF. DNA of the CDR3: TGTGCCAGCAGCCGAGGGACTAGTTTTAACACCGGGGAGCTGTTTTTT.

CDR3 amino acids: CASITFPREQFF. CDR3 DNA: TGTGCCAGCATCACCTTCCCCCGTGAGCAGTTCTTC. The chain joins TRBV12-3 or TRBV12-4 to TRBJ2-1; no reliable D call. The CDR3 loop spans 12 amino acids. The ends were cut back, 7 bases at V and 9 bases at J, with 13 bases in the middle.

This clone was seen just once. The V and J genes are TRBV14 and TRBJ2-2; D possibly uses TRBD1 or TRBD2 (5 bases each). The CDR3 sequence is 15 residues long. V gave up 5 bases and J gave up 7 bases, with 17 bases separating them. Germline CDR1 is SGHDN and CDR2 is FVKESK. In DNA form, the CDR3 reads TGTGCCAGCAGCGGGACGGAGGAAGGACGCGGGGAGCTGTTTTTT. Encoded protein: CASSGTEEGRGELFF. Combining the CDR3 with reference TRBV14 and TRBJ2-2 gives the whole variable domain EAGVTQFPSHSVIEKGQTVTLRCDPISGHDNLYWYRRVMGKEIKFLLHFVKESKQDESGMPNNRFLAERTGGTYSTLKVQPAELEDSGVYFCASSGTEEGRGELFFGEGSRLTVL.

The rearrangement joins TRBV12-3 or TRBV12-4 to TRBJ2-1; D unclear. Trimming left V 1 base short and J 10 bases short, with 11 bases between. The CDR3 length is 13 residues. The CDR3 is CASSLGLVGEQFF. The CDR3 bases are TGTGCCAGCAGTTTAGGGCTAGTGGGGGAGCAGTTCTTC.

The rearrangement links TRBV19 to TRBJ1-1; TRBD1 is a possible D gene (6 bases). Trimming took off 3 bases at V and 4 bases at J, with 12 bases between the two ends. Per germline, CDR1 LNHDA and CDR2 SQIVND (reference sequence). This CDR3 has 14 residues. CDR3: CASSIREGGTEAFF. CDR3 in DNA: TGTGCCAGTAGTATTAGGGAGGGGGGCACTGAAGCTTTCTTT.

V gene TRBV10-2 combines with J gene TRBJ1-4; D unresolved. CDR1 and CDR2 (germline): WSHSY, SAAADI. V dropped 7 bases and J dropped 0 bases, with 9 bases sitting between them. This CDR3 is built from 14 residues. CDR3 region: CASTRATTNEKLFF. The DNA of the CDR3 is TGCGCCAGCACCCGGGCTACAACTAATGAAAAACTGTTTTTT.

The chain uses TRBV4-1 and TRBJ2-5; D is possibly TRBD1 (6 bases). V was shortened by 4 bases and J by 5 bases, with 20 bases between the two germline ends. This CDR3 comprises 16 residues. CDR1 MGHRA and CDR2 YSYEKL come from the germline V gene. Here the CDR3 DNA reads TGCGCCAGCAGCCCAGGGAGTGGGGGCCTCGTGGAGACCCAGTACTTC. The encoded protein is CASSPGSGGLVETQYF.

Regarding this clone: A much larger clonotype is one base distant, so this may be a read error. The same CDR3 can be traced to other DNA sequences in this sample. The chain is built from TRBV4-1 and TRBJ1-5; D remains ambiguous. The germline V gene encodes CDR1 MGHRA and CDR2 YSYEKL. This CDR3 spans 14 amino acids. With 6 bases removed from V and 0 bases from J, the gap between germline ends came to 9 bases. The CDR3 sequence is CASSQEGSNQPQHF. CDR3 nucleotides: TGCGCCAGCAGTCAGGAGGGTAGCAATCAGCCCCAGCATTTT.

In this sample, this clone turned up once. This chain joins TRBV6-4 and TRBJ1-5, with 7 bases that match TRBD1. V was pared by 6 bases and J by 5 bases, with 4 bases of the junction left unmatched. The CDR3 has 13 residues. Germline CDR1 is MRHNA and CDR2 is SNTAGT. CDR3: CASSDTGDQPQHF. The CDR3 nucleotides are TGTGCCAGCAGCGACACAGGGGATCAGCCCCAGCATTTT.

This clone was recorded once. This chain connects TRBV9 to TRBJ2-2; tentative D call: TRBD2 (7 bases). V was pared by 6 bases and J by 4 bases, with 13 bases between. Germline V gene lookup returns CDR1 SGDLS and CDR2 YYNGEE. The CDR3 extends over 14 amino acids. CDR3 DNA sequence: TGTGCCAGCAATGTGGGGGGGCCCACCGGGGAGCTGTTTTTT. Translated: CASNVGGPTGELFF. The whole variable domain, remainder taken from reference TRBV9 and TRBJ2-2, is DSGVTQTPKHLITATGQRVTLRCSPRSGDLSVYWYQQSLDQGLQFLIQYYNGEERAKGNILERFSAQQFPDLHSELNLSSLELGDSALYFCASNVGGPTGELFFGEGSRLTVL.

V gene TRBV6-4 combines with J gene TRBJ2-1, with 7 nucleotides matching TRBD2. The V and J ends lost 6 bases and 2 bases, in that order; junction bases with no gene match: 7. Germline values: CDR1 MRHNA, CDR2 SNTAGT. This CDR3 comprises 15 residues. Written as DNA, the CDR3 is TGTGCCAGCAGGCGGACTAGTGCCACCTACAATGAGCAGTTCTTC. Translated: CASRRTSATYNEQFF.

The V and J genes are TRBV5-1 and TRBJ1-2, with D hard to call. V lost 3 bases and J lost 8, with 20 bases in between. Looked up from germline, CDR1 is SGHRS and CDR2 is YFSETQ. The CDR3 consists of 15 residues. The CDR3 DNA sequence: TGCGCCAGCAGCTCATCCCAGGAGCCCCACGGAGGCTACACCTTC. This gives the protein CASSSSQEPHGGYTF.

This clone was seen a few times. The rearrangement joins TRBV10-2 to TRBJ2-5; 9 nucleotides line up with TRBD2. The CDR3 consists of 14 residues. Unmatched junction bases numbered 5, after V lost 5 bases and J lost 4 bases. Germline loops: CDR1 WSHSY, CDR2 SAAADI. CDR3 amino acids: CASSLPGLAETQYF. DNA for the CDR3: TGCGCCAGCAGTCTACCGGGACTAGCAGAGACCCAGTACTTC.

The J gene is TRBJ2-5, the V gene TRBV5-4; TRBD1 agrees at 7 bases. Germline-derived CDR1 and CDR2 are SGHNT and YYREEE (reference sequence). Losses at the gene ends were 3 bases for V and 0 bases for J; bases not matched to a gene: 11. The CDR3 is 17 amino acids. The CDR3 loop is CASSSLGQTLYQETQYF. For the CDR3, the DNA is TGTGCCAGCAGCTCGTTGGGACAGACGCTGTACCAAGAGACCCAGTACTTC.